This TCR beta chain was identified in a study of cytomegalovirus exposure and HLA in healthy donors. General study results and limits: Among CMV-associated TCR beta chains, most appeared HLA-restricted in a later analysis. Solely CMV serostatus was available to characterize immune exposure. Reportedly, fewer N-insertions than the approximately 700-donor mean appeared in an Asian-associated ancestry cluster in a later analysis. Accurate HLA-A and HLA-B prediction from TCR beta sequences was reported for most subjects.

As for this clone: As yet, its antigen is unknown.

The PCR employed 60 Vbeta primers together with 13 Jbeta primers. Generated by immunoSEQ multiplex PCR, the TCRdb table keeps only in-frame clones and is missing some. The sample has roughly 200,000 clones; around 77% are singletons. There are 17 residues in the CDR3. CDR1 is SGHRS and CDR2 is YFSETQ in the germline V gene. With V trimmed by 4 bases and J by 5 bases, 9 bases remained unmatched. This clonotype was sampled from a man aged 25 to 45 in good health and CMV-seronegative. V and J are TRBV5-1 and TRBJ2-5; 15 nucleotides align to TRBD2. Sequencing input: PBMCs. This CDR3 reads CASSLGLAGGPKETQYF. The CDR3 region has the DNA TGCGCCAGCAGCCTAGGACTAGCGGGAGGGCCGAAGGAGACCCAGTACTTC.